Below are 8 T cell receptor beta chains sequenced from a single sample in a study of cytomegalovirus exposure and HLA in healthy donors. Primers included in the PCR were 60 Vbeta and 13 Jbeta primers. The table came from immunoSEQ multiplex PCR; TCRdb's copy has only in-frame clones and leaves some out. Of 150,000 or so clones listed, approximately 80% are singletons. The sequenced material came from PBMCs. These receptors came from a middle-aged woman in good health and CMV-seronegative.

The rearrangement links TRBV9 to TRBJ2-1; 14 bases agree with TRBD2. Germline V lookup: CDR1 SGDLS, CDR2 YYNGEE. The CDR3 consists of 17 residues. Germline trimming cut 0 bases from V and 8 bases from J; bases unmatched to any gene: 7. The DNA of the CDR3 is TGTGCCAGCAGCGTAGGGTTCGGGACTAGCGGGGGCTATGAGCAGTTCTTC. Protein sequence: CASSVGFGTSGGYEQFF. The full variable domain, in which reference TRBV9 and TRBJ2-1 provide the parts outside the CDR3, is DSGVTQTPKHLITATGQRVTLRCSPRSGDLSVYWYQQSLDQGLQFLIQYYNGEERAKGNILERFSAQQFPDLHSELNLSSLELGDSALYFCASSVGFGTSGGYEQFFGPGTRLTVL.

This rearrangement joins TRBV28 to TRBJ2-7; D might be TRBD2 (6 bases). Trimming cost V 4 bases and J 6 bases, with 13 bases left between them. Germline values: CDR1 MDHEN, CDR2 SYDVKM. The CDR3 covers 13 residues. As DNA, the CDR3 is TGTGCCAGCAGTTCCGGGACTCCTTCCGAGCAGTACTTC. Protein product: CASSSGTPSEQYF.

This chain joins TRBV4-2 and TRBJ2-1, with 11 nucleotides matching TRBD2. Germline lookup yields CDR1 LGHNA and CDR2 YNFKEQ. The CDR3 contains 16 residues. The V and J ends lost 3 bases and 2 bases, in that order; junction bases with no gene match: 3. CDR3 coding DNA: TGTGCCAGCAGCCAGATTAGCGGGGGGGCCTACAATGAGCAGTTCTTC. As protein: CASSQISGGAYNEQFF.

In the case of this clone: The junction differs from germline at one of its ends, possibly a read error. DNA of the CDR3: TGTTCCAGCAGCTTAGACAGCTTCTCCTACGAGCAGTACTTC. Amino acid sequence: CSSSLDSFSYEQYF. The gene calls are TRBV7-9 and TRBJ2-7, with D maybe TRBD1 (5 bases). CDR3 length: 14 amino acids. The germline V gene has CDR1 SEHNR and CDR2 FQNEAQ (reference sequence).

The chain couples TRBV5-1 to TRBJ1-1, with 7 bases lining up with TRBD1. Germline CDR1 reads SGHRS; CDR2 reads YFSETQ. CDR3 length equals 13 residues. Unmatched junction bases numbered 0, after V lost 4 bases and J lost 0 bases. Here the CDR3 DNA reads TGCGCCAGCAGCGGGACAGTGAACACTGAAGCTTTCTTT. Protein product: CASSGTVNTEAFF.

This clone was seen a few times. The chain carries TRBV19 and TRBJ1-5; D might be TRBD1 (5 bases). Per the germline V gene, CDR1 is LNHDA and CDR2 is SQIVND (reference sequence). This CDR3 region has 16 residues. V gave up 4 bases and J gave up 5 bases, with 18 bases separating them. Here the CDR3 reads CASSTPWKGNDQPQHF. In DNA, the CDR3 is TGTGCCAGTAGTACCCCTTGGAAGGGGAACGATCAGCCCCAGCATTTT.

J is TRBJ1-1 and V is TRBV4-2; D might be TRBD1 (5 bases). From germline, CDR1 is LGHNA and CDR2 YNFKEQ. Trimming stripped 1 base from V and 5 bases from J, with 14 bases between. There are 15 residues in the CDR3. CDR3 bases: TGTGCCAGCAGCCAAGGGCAGGGAACTCTTACTGAAGCTTTCTTT. Translation gives CASSQGQGTLTEAFF.

V usage is TRBV7-8 and J usage is TRBJ2-7, with TRBD2 identical over 9 bases. CDR1 and CDR2 from the germline V gene are SGHVS and FQNEAQ. CDR3 size: 16 residues. Trimming took 3 bases from V and 6 from J; bases not matched to a gene: 12. CDR3 amino acids: CASSLFSGSGAIEQYF. CDR3 nucleotides: TGTGCCAGCAGCTTGTTTAGCGGGAGTGGGGCCATCGAGCAGTACTTC.